These 8 T cell receptor beta chains came from one sample sequenced in a study of blood T cell repertoires in COVID-19. Produced via immunoSEQ multiplex PCR; TCRdb's table is partial and in-frame only. Of tens of thousands of clones detected, roughly 88% appear once; the ten largest clones hold over 4%. The sample comprised peripheral blood. The receptors derive from a human donor in a cohort sampled during active COVID-19.

The DNA for the CDR3 is TGTGCCAGCAGCCAGACAGGGGGCTACCACGAGCAGTACTTC. Its translation is CASSQTGGYHEQYF. The chain recombines TRBV7-2 with TRBJ2-7; TRBD1 agrees at 10 bases. The germline CDR1 and CDR2 sequences are SGHTA and FQGNSA. The CDR3 spans 14 residues. The trim removed 5 bases at V and 5 bases at J, leaving 6 bases unmatched.

The chain employs TRBV15 and TRBJ1-1; 8 bases are a match to TRBD1. The germline gives CDR1 LNHNV, CDR2 YYDKDF (reference sequence). The V and J ends lost 0 bases and 4 bases, in that order; junction bases with no gene match: 4. The CDR3 runs 15 residues. CDR3 region: CATSRDGQGSTEAFF. For the CDR3, the DNA is TGTGCCACCAGCAGAGATGGACAGGGTAGCACTGAAGCTTTCTTT.

J is TRBJ2-6 and V is TRBV14, with 7 bases fitting TRBD1. Germline values: CDR1 SGHDN, CDR2 FVKESK. The CDR3 contains 16 residues. The trim removed 6 bases at V and 2 bases at J, leaving 7 bases unmatched. The CDR3 nucleotides are TGTGCCAGCAGAGGAAACGACAGGGCTGGGGCCAACGTCCTGACTTTC. Translating it yields CASRGNDRAGANVLTF.

The chain uses TRBV7-3 and TRBJ2-2; D gene unclear. Germline V gene lookup returns CDR1 SGHTA and CDR2 FQGTGA. The V gene lost 5 bases and the J gene lost 5 bases, with 6 bases spanning the gap. This CDR3 is 12 amino acids long. CDR3 DNA sequence: TGTGCCAGCAGCCCGAGGACCGGGGAGCTGTTTTTT. This sequence encodes CASSPRTGELFF.

This sequence joins TRBV4-1 and TRBJ1-5; no definite D call. The CDR3 contains 15 residues. V shed 0 bases and J shed 3 bases, with 9 bases lying between them. The germline V gene encodes CDR1 MGHRA and CDR2 YSYEKL. The CDR3 here is CASSQDPRINQPQHF. In DNA form, the CDR3 reads TGCGCCAGCAGCCAAGATCCGAGGATCAATCAGCCCCAGCATTTT.

This clone has a single count. CDR3 sequence reads: CATSRDSDYGYTF. The CDR3 bases are TGTGCCACCAGCAGAGATTCCGACTATGGCTACACCTTC. The chain couples TRBV15 to TRBJ1-2; no reliable D call. Germline assignment: CDR1 LNHNV and CDR2 YYDKDF (reference sequence). V dropped 0 bases and J dropped 3 bases, with 5 bases sitting between them. CDR3 length: 13 amino acids.

The CDR3 coding sequence is TGTGCCAGTAGTCCTCCCAGGGGGCAGGGAAGTATCAATGGCTACACCTTC. It yields the protein CASSPPRGQGSINGYTF. The rearrangement links TRBV19 to TRBJ1-2, with TRBD1 identical over 8 bases. Germline V gives CDR1 LNHDA, CDR2 SQIVND (reference sequence). CDR3 length: 17 amino acids. J lost 6 bases, V lost 5 bases, and 17 bases had no gene match.

The chain combines TRBV5-1 with TRBJ2-1; 7 positions match TRBD2. CDR3 size: 14 residues. V was clipped by 3 bases and J by 8 bases; unmatched bases: 8. Germline V gene data show CDR1 as SGHRS and CDR2 as YFSETQ. CDR3 in amino acids: CASSWGGVADEQFF. The CDR3 nucleotides read TGCGCCAGCAGCTGGGGAGGGGTGGCCGATGAGCAGTTCTTC.